These T cell receptor beta chains were read from a single sample in a study of blood T cells in healthy people across ages. One entry per CDR3 protein, called by TCRdb with MiXCR from the 5' RACE reads. This sample has roughly 700,000 distinct CDR3 sequences, with about half found just once. Sequencing was carried out using blood. The receptor source for this set is a woman aged 60-70 years in good health. CDR3s include the opening cysteine and the closing phenylalanine or tryptophan. The D gene is left open where the match is weak. The size of a clone is reported for some rows only, either as once, few or many, or as a class for expanded clones.

>TRBJ1-6|TRBV25-1|TRBD1|-
CASSTTQGWPSPLHF
TGTGCCAGCAGCACAACACAGGGGTGGCCTTCACCCCTCCACTTT
>TRBJ2-7|TRBV7-3|-|few
CASSLMGLAHEQYF
TGTGCCAGCAGCTTAATGGGGCTAGCCCACGAGCAGTACTTC
>TRBJ2-3|TRBV7-2|-|few
CASSRRASTLQADTQYF
TGTGCCAGCAGCCGTCGGGCTAGCACCTTACAGGCAGATACGCAGTATTTT
>TRBJ2-1|TRBV7-2|TRBD2|-
CASSPKLAVSYNEKFF
TGTGCCAGCAGCCCAAAACTAGCGGTCTCCTACAATGAGAAGTTCTTC
>TRBJ2-4|TRBV6-2/TRBV6-3|-|-
CASSSSELAKNIQYF
TGTGCCAGCAGCTCTAGCGAACTAGCCAAAAACATTCAGTACTTC
>TRBJ2-7|TRBV7-2|TRBD2|-
CASSLAQKAGHEQYF
TGTGCCAGCAGCTTAGCGCAAAAAGCGGGACACGAGCAGTACTTC
>TRBJ2-1|TRBV20-1|-|-
CSARDIGSAGYNERFF
TGCAGTGCTAGAGATATTGGGTCGGCAGGTTACAATGAGCGGTTCTTC
>TRBJ1-2|TRBV7-9|TRBD1|-
CATGQACGYTF
TGTGCCACCGGACAGGCTTGTGGCTACACCTTC
>TRBJ2-7|TRBV11-1|TRBD2|-
CASSPPSGVFYNEQYF
TGTGCCAGCAGCCCCCCTAGCGGGGTTTTTTACAATGAGCAGTACTTC
>TRBJ2-5|TRBV29-1|TRBD1|-
CSTAQGARETQYF
TGCAGCACTGCCCAGGGGGCGAGGGAGACCCAGTACTTC
>TRBJ2-7|TRBV11-2|-|-
CASSLGLVKGYEQYF
TGTGCCAGCAGCTTAGGGCTAGTGAAGGGCTACGAGCAGTACTTC
>TRBJ2-1|TRBV15|TRBD1|-
CATSRDRTGALLAPSYNEQFF
TGTGCCACCAGCAGAGATCGGACAGGGGCTTTACTAGCGCCGTCCTACAATGAGCAGTTCTTC
>TRBJ2-1|TRBV5-1|-|once
CASSVRPGLQYNEQFF
TGCGCCAGCAGCGTAAGACCGGGACTCCAATACAATGAGCAGTTCTTC